Sequencing of this TCR beta chain was carried out in a study of CXCR3-negative and CXCR3-positive naive CD8 T cells. Study results and caveats: Naive CXCR3-negative cells resembled naive CXCR3-positive cells in TRBV-TRBJ usage; memory cells differed. Once cells were cryopreserved, CXCR3 expression went down partly, and most assays used fresh PBMCs. The authors found comparable surface CD5 between naive subsets and inferred TCR strength from TRB CDR3 properties.

Germline CDR1 WSHSY, CDR2 SAAADI. The CDR3 runs to 11 residues. Naive CD8+ T cells displayed a CD45RO-CCR7+CD27+CD95- phenotype. TRB cDNA libraries were made by UMI-labeled 5' RACE. With the 5' RACE reads reprocessed, TCRdb shows one record per CDR3 protein and no DNA. Its clone listing holds about 46,000 distinct CDR3 sequences. According to its frequency, this clonotype is medium-sized. Its antigen is still unknown. Source material: naive CXCR3- CD8+ T cells from blood. Subset in this sample: CD45RO-CCR7+CD27+CD95- naive CD8+ T cells lacking CXCR3 (TNR3-). This sequence joins TRBV10-2 and TRBJ2-7. The receptor comes from a human donor in good health. Some clones in this sample may be carry-over from other donors' samples. The CDR3 spells CASSGSYEQYF.